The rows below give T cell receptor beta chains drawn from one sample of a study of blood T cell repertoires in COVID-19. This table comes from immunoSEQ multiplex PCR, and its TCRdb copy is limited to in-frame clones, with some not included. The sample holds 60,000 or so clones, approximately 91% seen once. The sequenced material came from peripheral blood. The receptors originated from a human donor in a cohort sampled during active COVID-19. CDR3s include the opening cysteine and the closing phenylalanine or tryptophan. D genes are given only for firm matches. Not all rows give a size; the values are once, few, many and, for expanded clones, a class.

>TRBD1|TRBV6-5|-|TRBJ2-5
CASRRDRGQETQYF
TGTGCCAGCAGGAGGGACAGAGGGCAAGAGACCCAGTACTTC
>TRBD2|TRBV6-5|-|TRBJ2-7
CASRLAGVREQYF
TGTGCCAGCAGGCTAGCGGGAGTTCGTGAGCAGTACTTC
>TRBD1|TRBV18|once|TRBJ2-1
CASSPGQGSYNEQFF
TGTGCCAGCTCTCCGGGACAGGGCTCCTACAATGAGCAGTTCTTC
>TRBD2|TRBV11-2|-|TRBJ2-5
CASSLERGLAGLARETQYF
TGTGCCAGCAGCTTAGAACGGGGACTAGCGGGCCTTGCCCGAGAGACCCAGTACTTC
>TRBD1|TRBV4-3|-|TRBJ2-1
CASSQIQGAGEQFF
TGCGCCAGCAGCCAGATTCAGGGGGCTGGTGAGCAGTTCTTC
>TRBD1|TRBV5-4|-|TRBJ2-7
CASRQAGTGTDYEQYF
TGTGCCAGCAGACAAGCCGGGACAGGGACAGACTACGAGCAGTACTTC
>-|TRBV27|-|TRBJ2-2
CASKAVGNTGELFF
TGTGCCAGCAAGGCGGTAGGGAACACCGGGGAGCTGTTTTTT
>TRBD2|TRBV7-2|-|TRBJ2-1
CASSLGSSGLYNEQFF
TGTGCCAGCAGCTTAGGATCTAGCGGACTTTACAATGAGCAGTTCTTC
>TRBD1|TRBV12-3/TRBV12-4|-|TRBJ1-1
CASRRQGFTEAFF
TGTGCCAGCAGGCGACAGGGATTCACTGAAGCTTTCTTT
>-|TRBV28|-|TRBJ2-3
CASSFPYGIRTDTQYF
TGTGCCAGCAGTTTTCCCTACGGGATTCGGACAGATACGCAGTATTTT
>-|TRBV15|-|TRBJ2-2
CATSRARGTVNTGELFF
TGTGCCACCAGCAGAGCCCGCGGGACAGTAAACACCGGGGAGCTGTTTTTT
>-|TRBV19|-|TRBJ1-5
CASSIGLADYSNQPQHF
TGTGCCAGTAGTATCGGACTGGCAGATTATAGCAATCAGCCCCAGCATTTT
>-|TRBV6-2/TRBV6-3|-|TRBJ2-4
CASSYSSRAGGGKNIQYF
TGTGCCAGCAGTTACTCGAGTAGGGCAGGGGGAGGCAAAAACATTCAGTACTTC
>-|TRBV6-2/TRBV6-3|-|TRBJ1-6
CASSYRGGGSNSPLHF
TGTGCCAGCAGTTACAGAGGAGGAGGGTCCAATTCACCCCTCCACTTT
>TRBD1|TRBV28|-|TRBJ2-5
CASSRTGGAWETQYF
TGTGCCAGCAGCAGAACAGGGGGCGCTTGGGAGACCCAGTACTTC
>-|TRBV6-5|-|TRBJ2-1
CASSYSIGDNEQFF
TGTGCCAGCAGTTACTCGATTGGAGACAATGAGCAGTTCTTC
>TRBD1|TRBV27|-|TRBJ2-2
CASSLLVGQGSGGELFF
TGTGCCAGCAGTTTATTAGTGGGACAGGGATCAGGCGGGGAGCTGTTTTTT
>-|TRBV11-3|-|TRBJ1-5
CASSTGHGDSNQPQHF
TGTGCCAGCAGCACAGGACATGGCGATAGCAATCAGCCCCAGCATTTT
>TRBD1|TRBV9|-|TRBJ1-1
CASSVGGDRRNTEAFF
TGTGCCAGCAGCGTAGGAGGGGACAGGAGAAACACTGAAGCTTTCTTT
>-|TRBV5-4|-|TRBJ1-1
CASSQSGRLNTEAFF
TGTGCCAGCAGCCAAAGCGGACGGTTGAACACTGAAGCTTTCTTT
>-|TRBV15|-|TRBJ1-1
CATSRVARANTEAFF
TGTGCCACCAGCAGAGTGGCCAGGGCGAACACTGAAGCTTTCTTT
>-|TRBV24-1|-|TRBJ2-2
CATSDLRVAGELFF
TGTGCCACCAGTGATTTGCGGGTGGCCGGGGAGCTGTTTTTT
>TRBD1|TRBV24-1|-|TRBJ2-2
CATSDLYRGRTGELFF
TGTGCCACCAGTGATTTGTACAGGGGGCGAACCGGGGAGCTGTTTTTT
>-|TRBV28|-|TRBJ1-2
CASSRGYGYTF
TGTGCCAGCAGTAGGGGCTATGGCTACACCTTC
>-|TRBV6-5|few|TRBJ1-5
CASINIGVQPQHF
TGTGCCAGCATTAATATCGGGGTCCAGCCCCAGCATTTT
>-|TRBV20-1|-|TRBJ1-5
CSASPGGPQHF
TGCAGTGCTAGCCCTGGAGGGCCCCAGCATTTT
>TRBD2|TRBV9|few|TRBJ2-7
CASGAGISSYEQYF
TGTGCCAGCGGAGCGGGAATATCCTCCTACGAGCAGTACTTC
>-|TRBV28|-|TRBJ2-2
CASSFPGVRTGELFF
TGTGCCAGCAGTTTCCCGGGAGTTCGGACCGGGGAGCTGTTTTTT
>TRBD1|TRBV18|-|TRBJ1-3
CASSEKDRAGNTIYF
TGTGCCAGCTCAGAGAAAGACAGGGCTGGAAACACCATATATTTT
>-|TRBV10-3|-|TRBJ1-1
CAISEQGRGNTEAFF
TGTGCCATCAGTGAGCAGGGAAGGGGAAACACTGAAGCTTTCTTT
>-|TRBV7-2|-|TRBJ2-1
CASSLGLLTYNEPFF
TGTGCCAGCAGCTTAGGACTACTGACCTACAATGAGCCGTTCTTC
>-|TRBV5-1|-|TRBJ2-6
CASRQGPGANVLTF
TGCGCCAGCAGACAGGGTCCTGGGGCCAACGTCCTGACTTTC
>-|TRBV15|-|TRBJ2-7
CAAKPGGGPYEQYF
TGTGCCGCAAAACCCGGAGGGGGCCCCTACGAGCAGTACTTC
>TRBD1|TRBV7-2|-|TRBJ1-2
CASSLEGATGYTF
TGTGCCAGCAGCTTGGAGGGGGCGACTGGCTACACCTTC
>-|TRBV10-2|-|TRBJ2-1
CASGDTTYNEQFF
TGCGCCAGTGGGGACACGACCTACAATGAGCAGTTCTTC
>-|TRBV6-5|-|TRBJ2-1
CASRLPSYSYNEQFF
TGTGCCAGCAGACTCCCTAGTTACTCCTACAATGAGCAGTTCTTC
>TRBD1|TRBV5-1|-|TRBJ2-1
CASSLIGTGIYNEQFF
TGCGCCAGCAGCTTGATCGGGACAGGGATCTACAATGAGCAGTTCTTC
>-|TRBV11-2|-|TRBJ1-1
CASSLDRGTEAFF
TGTGCCAGCAGCTTAGATCGCGGCACTGAAGCTTTCTTT
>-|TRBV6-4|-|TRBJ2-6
CASSVFSGANVLTF
TGTGCCAGCAGCGTATTCTCTGGGGCCAACGTCCTGACTTTC
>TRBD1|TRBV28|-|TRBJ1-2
CATTTGDYGYTF
TGTGCCACAACGACAGGGGATTATGGCTACACCTTC
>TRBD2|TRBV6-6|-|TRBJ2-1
CASSQPSGYNEQFF
TGTGCCAGCAGCCAACCTAGCGGTTACAATGAGCAGTTCTTC
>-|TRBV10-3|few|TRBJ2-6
CAISVTDSSGANVLTF
TGTGCCATCAGTGTTACTGATAGCTCTGGGGCCAACGTCCTGACTTTC